The clone carrying this TCR beta chain was recorded a few times. Its antigen is currently unknown. The sample originates from a study of T-cell reconstitution after alpha-beta-depleted transplantation in children. Broader study findings: Several hundred expanded graft clones reportedly gave rise to the alpha-beta T cells present about two months after transplant.

V lost 2 bases to trimming and J lost 7 bases; unmatched junction nucleotides: 12. Germline V CDR1 and CDR2: SGHVS, FNYEAQ. The CDR3 is 18 residues long. Unique molecular identifiers were incorporated into the prepared TCRbeta library. TCRdb processed the PCR reads anew with MiXCR; each CDR3 protein has one entry. The sample shows about 830,000 distinct CDR3 sequences, roughly 15% of them seen only once. The sequences come from PBMCs, mostly from graft donor cells, collected 360 days after TCRalphabeta/CD19-depleted stem cell transplant. This sequence was found in a male patient aged 10 to 17 who had a stem cell transplant for acute lymphoblastic leukemia, so the T cells may come from the graft donor. The genes are TRBV7-6 and TRBJ2-2; 11 bases match TRBD2. The CDR3: CASSLKTSGVRGVGELFF. The CDR3 region has the DNA TGTGCCAGCAGCTTAAAGACTAGCGGGGTCCGAGGGGTCGGGGAGCTGTTTTTT.